Each of the 24 T cell receptor beta chains below was sequenced from the same sample in a study of blood T cell repertoires in COVID-19. TCRdb's copy holds only in-frame clones and misses some; the assay was immunoSEQ multiplex PCR. This table has 65,000 or so clones, about 80% appearing once. Material: peripheral blood. The receptor set was obtained from a woman aged 70-85 years with acute or convalescent COVID-19.

The rearrangement joins TRBV5-4 to TRBJ1-2; no clear D gene. The V gene's germline CDR1 is SGHNT and CDR2 YYREEE (reference sequence). The CDR3 has 12 amino acids. The V end was cut by 2 bases, the J end by 6 bases, with 8 bases between. The CDR3 loop reads CASSLHQDGYTF. The DNA of the CDR3 is TGTGCCAGCAGCTTACATCAGGATGGCTACACCTTC. Supplemented by reference TRBV5-4 and TRBJ1-2, the full variable domain reads ETGVTQSPTHLIKTRGQQVTLRCSSQSGHNTVSWYQQALGQGPQFIFQYYREEENGRGNFPPRFSGLQFPNYSSELNVNALELDDSALYLCASSLHQDGYTFGSGTRLTVV.

The gene calls are TRBV6-6 and TRBJ1-4; D unresolved. Germline V lookup: CDR1 MNHNY, CDR2 SVGAGI (reference sequence). V was cut by 6 bases and J by 1 base, with 12 bases left in between. The CDR3 covers 15 residues. This chain's CDR3 is CASRLQRETNEKLFF. DNA for the CDR3: TGTGCCAGCAGACTGCAGAGGGAAACTAATGAAAAACTGTTTTTT.

The CDR3 DNA reads as TGTGCCTGGAGTGTACGCCTACCTGGTGAGCAGTTCTTC. Its protein product is CAWSVRLPGEQFF. The chain couples TRBV30 to TRBJ2-1; D is ambiguous. Germline V gene lookup returns CDR1 GTSNPN and CDR2 SVGIG (reference sequence). V shed 0 bases and J shed 9 bases, with 12 bases lying between them. The length of the CDR3 is 13 residues.

V and J are TRBV18 and TRBJ2-2, with D possibly matching TRBD2 (5 bases). The CDR3 length is 14 residues. The V gene lost 6 bases and the J gene lost 5 bases, with 13 bases spanning the gap. CDR1 and CDR2 (germline): KGHSH, LQKENI. CDR3 region: CASSLLEGTGELFF. In nucleotides, the CDR3 is TGTGCCAGCTCCCTCCTCGAGGGAACCGGGGAGCTGTTTTTT.

The chain recombines TRBV7-2 with TRBJ2-3; 8 bases align to TRBD2. CDR1 is SGHTA and CDR2 is FQGNSA in the germline V gene. This CDR3 region has 15 residues. The J segment lost 6 bases and the V segment lost 1 base, leaving 6 bases of the junction unmatched. DNA for the CDR3: TGTGCCAGCAGCTTAGGGGGACTAGGGTCCGATACGCAGTATTTT. Residues: CASSLGGLGSDTQYF.

The rearrangement uses TRBV2 and TRBJ1-4; weak D call: TRBD1 (5 bases). V lost 7 bases to trimming and J lost 6 bases, with 15 bases between them. Per the germline V gene, CDR1 is SNHLY and CDR2 is FYNNEI. The CDR3 is 14 amino acids. CDR3: CASTKWGGDEKLFF. The CDR3, as DNA: TGTGCCAGCACCAAGTGGGGAGGGGATGAAAAACTGTTTTTT.

The rearrangement links TRBV27 to TRBJ1-2, with D possibly TRBD1 on 6 matching bases. CDR1 and CDR2 from the germline V gene are MNHEY and SMNVEV (reference sequence). V was clipped by 4 bases and J by 6 bases, with 12 bases between them. This CDR3 contains 13 residues. CDR3 nucleotide sequence: TGTGCCAGCAGTTACAGGGTCGGGGATGGCTACACCTTC. Translated, it gives CASSYRVGDGYTF.

The chain uses TRBV2 and TRBJ1-1; TRBD1 might be the D (5 bases). The CDR3 is made up of 14 amino acids. Germline V CDR1 and CDR2: SNHLY, FYNNEI. The V and J ends lost 7 bases and 1 base respectively, with 13 bases between them. Here the CDR3 DNA reads TGTGCCAGCACCTCGCAGGGTAGGAACACTGAAGCTTTCTTT. Protein sequence: CASTSQGRNTEAFF. The full variable domain, with the rest looked up from reference TRBV2 and TRBJ1-1, is EPEVTQTPSHQVTQMGQEVILRCVPISNHLYFYWYRQILGQKVEFLVSFYNNEISEKSEIFDDQFSVERPDGSNFTLKIRSTKLEDSAMYFCASTSQGRNTEAFFGQGTRLTVV.

The gene calls are TRBV7-9 and TRBJ2-2; 11 bases align to TRBD2. The CDR3 length is 15 residues. CDR1 and CDR2 from the germline V gene are SEHNR and FQNEAQ (reference sequence). With V trimmed by 5 bases and J by 6 bases, 5 bases remained unmatched. The CDR3 DNA follows: TGTGCCAGCAGCCCCGTACTAGCGGGAGCCGGGGAGCTGTTTTTT. Translated, it gives CASSPVLAGAGELFF.

This clone has a handful of counts. The chain uses TRBV15 and TRBJ1-3; no firm D call. Germline loops: CDR1 LNHNV, CDR2 YYDKDF (reference sequence). The ends were cut back, 1 base at V and 0 bases at J, with 4 bases in the middle. This CDR3 has 14 amino acids. CDR3 DNA sequence: TGTGCCACCAGCAGAGGCAGCTCTGGAAACACCATATATTTT. Protein: CATSRGSSGNTIYF.

The chain joins TRBV19 to TRBJ1-5; possibly TRBD1 for D (5 bases). Trimming cost V 6 bases and J 4 bases, with 10 bases left between them. CDR1 LNHDA and CDR2 SQIVND come from the germline V gene (reference sequence). This CDR3 is built from 13 residues. In nucleotides, the CDR3 is TGTGCCAGTAGGGCTACAGGTAATCAGCCCCAGCATTTT. Translation: CASRATGNQPQHF.

For the CDR3, the DNA is TGTGCCAGCAGCAGACTGACAGGTATCGCCGGGGAGCTGTTTTTT. It encodes CASSRLTGIAGELFF. The genes are TRBV7-6 and TRBJ2-2, with D tentatively TRBD1 (6 bases). This CDR3 contains 15 residues. In germline, CDR1 is SGHVS, CDR2 FNYEAQ. V lost 5 bases and J 6 bases, leaving 16 bases between the germline ends.

The chain uses TRBV5-1 and TRBJ1-3, with D unresolved. V shed 4 bases and J shed 1 base, with 9 bases lying between them. The CDR3 loop spans 14 amino acids. From germline, CDR1 is SGHRS and CDR2 YFSETQ. CDR3 residues: CASSPAGSGNTIYF. Written as DNA, the CDR3 is TGCGCCAGCAGCCCGGCGGGATCTGGAAACACCATATATTTT.

In nucleotides, the CDR3 is TGTGCCAGCAGCCGTTACACAGGGGCCAGCTCCTACGAGCAGTACTTC. It is translated as CASSRYTGASSYEQYF. The chain employs TRBV7-2 and TRBJ2-7; the match to TRBD1 covers 7 bases. Germline-derived CDR1 and CDR2 are SGHTA and FQGNSA. The ends lost 5 bases at V and 0 bases at J; junction bases unmatched: 10. CDR3 length: 16 amino acids. Full variable domain (outside the CDR3, taken from reference TRBV7-2 and TRBJ2-7): GAGVSQSPSNKVTEKGKDVELRCDPISGHTALYWYRQSLGQGLEFLIYFQGNSAPDKSGLPSDRFSAERTGGSVSTLTIQRTQQEDSAVYLCASSRYTGASSYEQYFGPGTRLTVT.

The CDR3 region is CAWSPRDYPTAGYEQFF. CDR3 DNA: TGTGCCTGGAGTCCTCGGGACTACCCTACGGCCGGGTATGAGCAGTTCTTC. The chain has TRBV30 and TRBJ2-1; 7 bases are a match to TRBD2. CDR3 length equals 17 residues. Germline V lookup: CDR1 GTSNPN, CDR2 SVGIG (reference sequence). J was trimmed by 8 bases and V by 2 bases; bases with no gene match: 18.

The CDR3 DNA sequence: TGTGCCTGGAGTGTAGCCCTAACCCCTTCCTACGAGCAGTACTTC. The encoded protein is CAWSVALTPSYEQYF. The V and J genes are TRBV30 and TRBJ2-7; D is uncertain. The germline V gene has CDR1 GTSNPN and CDR2 SVGIG (reference sequence). The CDR3 totals 15 residues. Trimming removed 0 bases at V and 1 base at J, with 13 bases between.

This clone appeared a few times. This sequence joins TRBV10-3 and TRBJ2-1, with 7 bases matching TRBD1. This CDR3 is built from 13 residues. Per the germline V gene, CDR1 is ENHRY and CDR2 is SYGVKD. The V segment lost 3 bases and the J segment 12 bases; nucleotides outside the gene matches: 8. The CDR3 sequence is CAISDTQGMSQFF. The CDR3 DNA is TGTGCCATCAGTGATACACAGGGGATGTCGCAGTTCTTC.

V and J are TRBV2 and TRBJ1-4; perhaps TRBD1 as D (5 bases). Germline CDR1 is SNHLY and CDR2 is FYNNEI. This CDR3 is built from 15 residues. The V gene lost 2 bases and the J gene lost 7 bases, with 14 bases spanning the gap. The CDR3 reads CASSEKAGLGEKLFF. The CDR3 nucleotides read TGTGCCAGCAGTGAAAAGGCAGGGTTGGGTGAAAAACTGTTTTTT.

The rearrangement uses TRBV19 and TRBJ1-2; D unresolved. Germline V gives CDR1 LNHDA, CDR2 SQIVND (reference sequence). This CDR3 contains 14 residues. Trimming pared 0 bases from V and 2 bases from J, leaving 7 bases between. This CDR3 reads CASSIERVNYGYTF. The CDR3 DNA follows: TGTGCCAGTAGTATAGAGCGGGTCAACTATGGCTACACCTTC.

This rearrangement joins TRBV4-1 to TRBJ1-1, with D unclear. V was cut by 0 bases and J by 0 bases, with 8 bases left in between. Germline CDR1 reads MGHRA; CDR2 reads YSYEKL. This CDR3 spans 15 amino acids. The CDR3 is CASSQEPGMNTEAFF. The CDR3 nucleotides read TGCGCCAGCAGCCAAGAGCCGGGGATGAACACTGAAGCTTTCTTT.

The V and J genes are TRBV6-4 and TRBJ2-2; a weak D match, TRBD1 (5 bases). The CDR3 is made up of 14 amino acids. In germline, CDR1 is MRHNA, CDR2 SNTAGT. Trimming left V 2 bases short and J 2 bases short, with 6 bases between. This CDR3 is CASSDGQNTGELFF. DNA of the CDR3: TGTGCCAGCAGTGACGGACAAAACACCGGGGAGCTGTTTTTT.

The chain links TRBV7-2 to TRBJ1-2, with 8 bases lining up with TRBD1. The ends lost 3 bases at V and 6 bases at J; junction bases unmatched: 6. Per germline, CDR1 SGHTA and CDR2 FQGNSA. The length of the CDR3 is 14 residues. As DNA, the CDR3 is TGTGCCAGCAGCTTTTCAGGGGGCGTCGATGGCTACACCTTC. Its protein product is CASSFSGGVDGYTF.

V gene TRBV18 combines with J gene TRBJ2-1, with TRBD1 matching 7 bases. CDR1 and CDR2 from the germline V gene are KGHSH and LQKENI. The junction had 3 bases not matched to a gene; V was cut back by 5 bases and J by 5 bases. The CDR3 runs to 13 residues. This chain's CDR3 is CASSSQGDNEQFF. The DNA for the CDR3 is TGTGCCAGCTCAAGCCAGGGGGACAATGAGCAGTTCTTC.

This chain joins TRBV11-1 and TRBJ2-7; TRBD2 matches at 11 bases. Unmatched junction bases numbered 6, after V lost 5 bases and J lost 3 bases. The CDR3 spans 15 residues. Germline V lookup: CDR1 SGHAT, CDR2 FQDESV (reference sequence). The CDR3 loop reads CASSKTSGSLYEQYF. Here the CDR3 DNA reads TGTGCCAGCAGCAAAACTAGCGGGAGCCTCTACGAGCAGTACTTC.